This T cell receptor (beta chain) was identified during a study of blood T cell repertoires in COVID-19. Sequenced by immunoSEQ multiplex PCR; TCRdb stores in-frame clones only, minus some. The repertoire includes about 180,000 clones, roughly three quarters of them detected once, and 13% to 15% sits in the top ten. The study recruited people aged 18 to 89 years across about 25 US areas. Membership in each cohort depended on participant-reported clinical history. V was trimmed by 4 bases and J by 3 bases, leaving 13 bases between them. CDR1 LNHNV and CDR2 YYDKDF come from the germline V gene (reference sequence). This CDR3 has 15 amino acids.

This sequence originates from a man in his fifties or sixties who had been exposed to COVID-19. The V gene is TRBV15, the J gene TRBJ2-1; D may be TRBD2 (6 bases). Material: PBMCs or T cells enriched from blood (not recorded which). Written as DNA, the CDR3 is TGTGCCACCAGCAAGTCCCTAGCGAACTACAATGAGCAGTTCTTC. As protein: CATSKSLANYNEQFF.